These 27 T cell receptor beta chains came from one sample sequenced in a study of T cells in Graves' hyperthyroidism and ophthalmopathy. Amplified TCR beta CDR3 regions came from RNA transcripts. An initial round of RT-PCR targeting the TCR CDR3 relied on the HTBI primer set. In TCRdb, the multiplex PCR reads were re-called with MiXCR into one record per CDR3 protein. The repertoire has hundreds of thousands of distinct CDR3 sequences, approximately 14% of them found once; the top ten carry less than 15%. The sequenced material came from blood. The receptors originated from a man between 18 and 35 years old with Graves' ophthalmopathy.

This rearrangement joins TRBV7-3 to TRBJ1-5, with 10 bases fitting TRBD1. The CDR3 extends over 17 amino acids. The V and J ends lost 4 bases and 5 bases, in that order; junction bases with no gene match: 11. The germline gives CDR1 SGHTA, CDR2 FQGTGA. The CDR3 is CASSYTSGTGVYQPQHF. The CDR3 nucleotides are TGTGCCAGCAGCTACACTTCTGGGACAGGGGTCTATCAGCCCCAGCATTTT.

This clonotype appeared a few times. V is TRBV6-1 and J is TRBJ1-3; D is possibly TRBD1 (6 bases). Germline V gives CDR1 MNHNS, CDR2 SASEGT. Trimming removed 5 bases from V and 4 bases from J, with 12 bases in between. CDR3 length: 14 residues. The CDR3 nucleotides are TGTGCCAGCAGTTTCAGCAGGGGCGGAAACACCATATATTTT. This translates into CASSFSRGGNTIYF.

This clonotype has ten or more counts. Here the CDR3 omits its conserved ending phenylalanine or tryptophan, so a read error is the likely source. The genes are TRBV27 and TRBJ1-2; 7 nucleotides align to TRBD1. The germline V gene has CDR1 MNHEY and CDR2 SMNVEV (reference sequence). The CDR3 totals 13 residues. Trimming at V came to 6 bases and at J to 4 bases, leaving 5 bases not matched to a gene. This CDR3 reads CASRPRGIYGYTL. In DNA, the CDR3 is TGTGCCAGCAGACCCAGGGGGATCTATGGCTACACCCTC.

This clonotype was recorded at least ten times. J is TRBJ2-1 and V is TRBV9; D possibly corresponds to TRBD1 (6 bases). Per germline, CDR1 SGDLS and CDR2 YYNGEE. V shed 6 bases and J shed 4 bases, with 17 bases lying between them. This CDR3 has 15 amino acids. The CDR3 DNA follows: TGTGCCAGCACCCCCCTGGACAGAGCTTACAATGAGCAGTTCTTC. Translating gives CASTPLDRAYNEQFF.

Worth noting for this clonotype: A much larger clone sits a single nucleotide away, making a read error possible. This chain links TRBV6-4 with TRBJ1-2; TRBD1 might be the D (5 bases). V was shortened by 10 bases and J by 2 bases, with 17 bases between the two germline ends. CDR1 MRHNA and CDR2 SNTAGT come from the germline V gene. The CDR3 extends over 14 amino acids. The CDR3 DNA reads as TGTGCCACCAATGGACATTCTGACAACTATGGCTACACCTTC. Translation gives CATNGHSDNYGYTF.

This clonotype has ten or more counts. The chain links TRBV3-1 to TRBJ1-2; perhaps TRBD1 as D (6 bases). Per the germline V gene, CDR1 is LGHDT and CDR2 is YNNKEL (reference sequence). This CDR3 contains 14 residues. The V gene lost 4 bases and the J gene lost 6 bases, with 15 bases spanning the gap. The CDR3 bases are TGTGCCAGCAGCCGAAACACAGGGATGGATGGCTACACCTTC. This encodes CASSRNTGMDGYTF.

Comments on this clonotype: A much larger clone differs from this one at a single base, so this may be a read error. The chain uses TRBV29-1 and TRBJ1-1, with D perhaps matching TRBD1 (5 bases). Germline V gene data show CDR1 as SQVTM and CDR2 as ANQGSEA. The CDR3 contains 13 residues. Trimming cost V 4 bases and J 12 bases, with 21 bases left between them. CDR3 in DNA: TGCAGCGTTGGAGGGACGAGTCCCTTCGTGACTTTCTTT. It specifies CSVGGTSPFVTFF.

J is TRBJ2-2 and V is TRBV15; D remains ambiguous. The CDR3 contains 14 residues. The V gene's germline CDR1 is LNHNV and CDR2 YYDKDF (reference sequence). Trimming cost V 0 bases and J 6 bases, with 8 bases left between them. The CDR3 reads CATSRDQAAGELFF. The DNA of the CDR3 is TGTGCCACCAGCAGAGATCAGGCCGCCGGGGAGCTGTTTTTT.

The chain employs TRBV20-1 and TRBJ1-1, with 9 bases identical to TRBD1. Germline values: CDR1 DFQATT, CDR2 SNEGSKA (reference sequence). CDR3 length equals 15 residues. Trimming cost V 3 bases and J 2 bases; bases outside gene matches: 7. DNA for the CDR3: TGCAGTGCTAGCGGGACAGGGAGAGGCAACACTGAAGCTTTCTTT. This gives the protein CSASGTGRGNTEAFF.

This chain's CDR3 is CATSSSVVHTQYF. CDR3 DNA: TGTGCCACCAGCAGCTCCGTGGTTCATACGCAGTATTTT. The V gene is TRBV15, the J gene TRBJ2-3, with D unresolved. Trimming pared 3 bases from V and 7 bases from J, leaving 11 bases between. CDR3 length: 13 residues. In germline, CDR1 is LNHNV, CDR2 YYDKDF (reference sequence). Full variable domain (outside the CDR3, taken from reference TRBV15 and TRBJ2-3): DAMVIQNPRYQVTQFGKPVTLSCSQTLNHNVMYWYQQKSSQAPKLLFHYYDKDFNNEADTPDNFQSRRPNTSFCFLDIRSPGLGDTAMYLCATSSSVVHTQYFGPGTRLTVL.

This clonotype has at least ten counts. The CDR3 loop is CASSLGQENQPQHF. The CDR3 DNA follows: TGTGCCAGCAGTTTGGGACAGGAAAATCAGCCCCAGCATTTT. The chain employs TRBV27 and TRBJ1-5, with 8 bases aligning to TRBD1. CDR1 MNHEY and CDR2 SMNVEV come from the germline V gene (reference sequence). V lost 3 bases to trimming and J lost 4 bases; unmatched junction nucleotides: 2. This CDR3 has 14 amino acids.

In this sample, this clonotype turned up a few times. The chain uses TRBV3-1 and TRBJ1-2, with D possibly being TRBD1 (6 bases). This CDR3 is built from 11 residues. The V gene's germline CDR1 is LGHDT and CDR2 YNNKEL (reference sequence). V was clipped by 8 bases and J by 4 bases, with 8 bases between them. The CDR3 nucleotides are TGTGCCAGCGGACAGCCCTATGGCTACACCTTC. This translates into CASGQPYGYTF.

This chain joins TRBV4-2 and TRBJ1-2; 7 bases line up with TRBD1. J gave up 4 bases and V 0 bases, and 5 bases lay outside the gene matches. The CDR3 is made up of 15 amino acids. Germline assignment: CDR1 LGHNA and CDR2 YNFKEQ. The DNA of the CDR3 is TGTGCCAGCAGCCAAGATACAGGGGAGATCTATGGCTACACCTTC. It is translated as CASSQDTGEIYGYTF.

This clonotype was detected ten times or more. J is TRBJ2-3 and V is TRBV7-3; tentatively, D is TRBD1 (6 bases). This CDR3 is 16 amino acids long. Trimming cost V 2 bases and J 3 bases, with 15 bases left between them. Germline CDR1 is SGHTA and CDR2 is FQGTGA. CDR3 nucleotides: TGTGCCAGCAGCTTATTGGGTGGACAGAGGACAGATACGCAGTATTTT. Residues: CASSLLGGQRTDTQYF.

This clonotype occurred many times. The chain has TRBV12-3 or TRBV12-4 and TRBJ1-5; unclear D gene. The CDR3 length is 12 residues. Trimming left V 4 bases short and J 6 bases short, with 7 bases between. The chain's CDR3 is CASSSEGQPQHF. In DNA, the CDR3 is TGTGCCAGCAGTTCAGAGGGTCAGCCCCAGCATTTT.

This clonotype was seen ten or more times. This chain uses TRBV12-3 or TRBV12-4 with TRBJ2-2, with D perhaps assigned TRBD1 or TRBD2 (5 bases each). The CDR3 runs to 15 residues. V shed 6 bases and J shed 4 bases, with 15 bases lying between them. CDR3 bases: TGTGCCAGCAGCCGGGGCGGAAGCGGCACCGGGGAGCTGTTTTTT. Amino acid sequence: CASSRGGSGTGELFF.

There are many counts of this clonotype. The chain combines TRBV2 with TRBJ2-3; 8 bases align to TRBD2. CDR1 and CDR2 (germline): SNHLY, FYNNEI. The CDR3 spans 14 residues. CDR3 region: CATDSGELTDTQYF. The CDR3 region has the DNA TGTGCTACGGATAGCGGGGAACTCACAGATACGCAGTATTTT.

This clonotype came up a few times. The chain has TRBV11-3 and TRBJ2-3, with D possibly called TRBD1 or TRBD2 (5 bases each). Germline assignment: CDR1 SGHNT and CDR2 YENEEA. The CDR3 is 16 amino acids. The germline V and J ends were trimmed by 3 bases and 0 bases, with 13 bases remaining between them. The CDR3 protein is CASSLGETRSTDTQYF. The CDR3 DNA is TGTGCCAGCAGCTTGGGGGAAACACGGAGCACAGATACGCAGTATTTT.

This clonotype occurred many times. The V call is TRBV7-2, the J call TRBJ1-5; D gene uncertain. Germline V gives CDR1 SGHTA, CDR2 FQGNSA. Trimming removed 5 bases at V and 7 bases at J, with 12 bases between. This CDR3 region has 13 residues. CDR3: CASSQSPTQPQHF. The CDR3 DNA sequence: TGTGCCAGCAGCCAGAGTCCGACGCAGCCCCAGCATTTT. Together with reference TRBV7-2 and TRBJ1-5, the CDR3 gives the full variable domain: GAGVSQSPSNKVTEKGKDVELRCDPISGHTALYWYRQSLGQGLEFLIYFQGNSAPDKSGLPSDRFSAERTGGSVSTLTIQRTQQEDSAVYLCASSQSPTQPQHFGDGTRLSIL.

This chain uses TRBV9 with TRBJ2-5; 8 bases align to TRBD2. Trimming at V came to 0 bases and at J to 5 bases, leaving 6 bases not matched to a gene. Germline-derived CDR1 and CDR2 are SGDLS and YYNGEE. The CDR3 totals 15 residues. The CDR3 loop reads CASSVDGGRRETQYF. The CDR3 nucleotides are TGTGCCAGCAGCGTAGATGGCGGGAGGCGCGAGACCCAGTACTTC.

As regards this clonotype: Just one base apart from a much larger clone, this may be a read error. V usage is TRBV5-1 and J usage is TRBJ1-4; D perhaps matches TRBD1 (5 bases). The germline V gene has CDR1 SGHRS and CDR2 YFSETQ. V lost 2 bases to trimming and J lost 6 bases, with 11 bases between them. The CDR3 is 14 amino acids. The CDR3 region is CASSFLGEDEKLFF. CDR3 in DNA: TGCGCCAGCAGCTTCTTAGGGGAGGATGAAAAACTGTTTTTT.

The gene calls are TRBV6-1 and TRBJ1-2; D is uncertain. The CDR3 covers 13 residues. V dropped 0 bases and J dropped 5 bases, with 7 bases sitting between them. CDR1 and CDR2 from the germline V gene are MNHNS and SASEGT. CDR3 in amino acids: CASSEAGTYGYTF. The CDR3, as DNA: TGTGCCAGCAGTGAAGCGGGAACATATGGCTACACCTTC.

With respect to this clonotype: This may be a read error: a much more frequent sequence differs by one nucleotide. The V and J genes are TRBV6-2 or TRBV6-3 and TRBJ1-1; unclear D gene. Germline values: CDR1 MNHEY, CDR2 SVGEGT. There are 15 residues in the CDR3. The CDR3 reads CASSYPVAALTETFF. The CDR3 nucleotides read TGTGCCAGCAGTTACCCGGTGGCAGCGTTAACTGAAACTTTCTTT.

In this sample, this clonotype turned up many times. The chain is built from TRBV27 and TRBJ1-5; TRBD1 agrees at 11 bases. CDR3 length equals 16 residues. Germline trimming cut 4 bases from V and 4 bases from J; bases unmatched to any gene: 6. Germline V gene sequence: CDR1 MNHEY, CDR2 SMNVEV (reference sequence). CDR3 sequence (DNA): TGTGCCAGCAGTTGGACAGGGGGCGGATTAAATCAGCCCCAGCATTTT. Its translation: CASSWTGGGLNQPQHF.

Only a few counts were recorded for this clonotype. The CDR3 protein is CASMQGSNYEQYF. Written as DNA, the CDR3 is TGTGCCAGCATGCAGGGATCAAACTACGAGCAGTACTTC. The chain uses TRBV11-3 and TRBJ2-7; a possible D gene is TRBD1 (5 bases). V dropped 7 bases and J dropped 3 bases, with 13 bases sitting between them. Germline lookup yields CDR1 SGHNT and CDR2 YENEEA. The CDR3 sequence is 13 residues long.

This clonotype was detected a few times. This chain connects TRBV30 to TRBJ2-1, with a possible D match to TRBD1 (5 bases). The CDR3 is made up of 11 amino acids. Germline V gene lookup returns CDR1 GTSNPN and CDR2 SVGIG (reference sequence). Trimming shortened V by 2 bases and J by 10 bases, and 9 bases separated the two germline ends. CDR3 sequence reads: CAWSPGKEQFF. DNA for the CDR3: TGTGCCTGGAGTCCAGGGAAAGAGCAGTTCTTC.

This clonotype was counted ten times or more. This chain connects TRBV7-2 to TRBJ1-1; D unresolved. V lost 1 base and J 5 bases, leaving 14 bases between the germline ends. This CDR3 has 15 residues. Germline V gene data show CDR1 as SGHTA and CDR2 as FQGNSA. In DNA form, the CDR3 reads TGTGCCAGCAGCTTAGTAATGGGTAGGATAACTGAAGCTTTCTTT. This sequence encodes CASSLVMGRITEAFF.